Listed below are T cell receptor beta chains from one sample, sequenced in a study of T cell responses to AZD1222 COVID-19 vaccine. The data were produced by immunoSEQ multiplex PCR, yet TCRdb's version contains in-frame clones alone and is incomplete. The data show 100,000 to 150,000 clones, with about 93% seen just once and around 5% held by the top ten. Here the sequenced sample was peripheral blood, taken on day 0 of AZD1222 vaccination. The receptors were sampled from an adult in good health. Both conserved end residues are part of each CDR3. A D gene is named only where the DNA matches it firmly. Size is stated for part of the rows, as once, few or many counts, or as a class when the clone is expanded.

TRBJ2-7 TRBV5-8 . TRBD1 TGTGCCAGCAGCTTGTACGGGACAGGGGACTACGAGCAGTACTTC CASSLYGTGDYEQYF
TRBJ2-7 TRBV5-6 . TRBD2 TGTGCCAGCAGCGTTCAGGGACTAGTATCCTTC CASSVQGLVSF
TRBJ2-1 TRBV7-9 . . TGTGCCAGCCCGGGACATAATGACAATGAGCAGTTCTTC CASPGHNDNEQFF
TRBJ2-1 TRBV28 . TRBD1 TGTGCCAGCAGTTTACATATACGACAGGGCAGGTCCTACAATGAGCAGTTCTTC CASSLHIRQGRSYNEQFF
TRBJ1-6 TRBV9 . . TGTGCCAGCAGCGTAGCCGGTCCTGAGTCACCCCTCCACTTT CASSVAGPESPLHF
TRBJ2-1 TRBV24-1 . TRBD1 TGTGCCACCAGTGATCCCGGGACAGGGTATCATGAGCAGTTCTTC CATSDPGTGYHEQFF
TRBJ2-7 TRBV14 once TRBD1 TGTGCCAGCAGCCAAGGACAGGGGGGGTTCATCTCCTACGAGCAGTACTTC CASSQGQGGFISYEQYF
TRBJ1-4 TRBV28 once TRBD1 TGTGCCACCACCCGGGACAGAGGATATGGGACTAATGAAAAACTGTTTTTT CATTRDRGYGTNEKLFF
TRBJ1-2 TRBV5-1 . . TGCGCCAGCAGCGGAGGGTTTAACTATGGCTACACCTTC CASSGGFNYGYTF
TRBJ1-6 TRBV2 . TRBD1 TGTGCCAGCAGAAGGGACAGGGGGCAAAAAAACCTCCACTTT CASRRDRGQKNLHF
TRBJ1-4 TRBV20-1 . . TGCAGTGCTAGTAGCCCTACCAATGAAAAACTGTTTTTT CSASSPTNEKLFF
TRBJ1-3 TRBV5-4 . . TGTGCCAGCCCTGGAAACACCATATATTTT CASPGNTIYF
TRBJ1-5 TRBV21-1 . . . CASSKYVCLFRDGPRDQPQHF
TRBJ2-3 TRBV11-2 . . TGTGCCAGCAGTACCGGTGTGGATACGCAGTATTTT CASSTGVDTQYF
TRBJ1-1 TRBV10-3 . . TGTGCCATCAGCGGGGAAAGGGGTCCGCTGAACACTGAAGCTTTCTTT CAISGERGPLNTEAFF
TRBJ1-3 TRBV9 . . TGTGCCAGCACCGCCCACAGCAGGGCTGCTGGAAACACCATATATTTT CASTAHSRAAGNTIYF
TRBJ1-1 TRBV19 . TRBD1 TGTGCCAGTAGTATAGTGGCCCTAGGGACAGTGAACACTGAAGCTTTCTTT CASSIVALGTVNTEAFF
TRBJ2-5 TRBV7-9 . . TGTGCCAGCAGCTTAGGATTAGGGGCCAGTGCCCTAGGAGAGACCCAGTACTTC CASSLGLGASALGETQYF
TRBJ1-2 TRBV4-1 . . TGCGCCAGCAGCCAAGATAGGGGAGCTCCTAACTATGGCTACACCTTC CASSQDRGAPNYGYTF
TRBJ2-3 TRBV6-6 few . TGTGCCAGCAACTCCCCGGATAAGGGCCCAGATACGCAGTATTTT CASNSPDKGPDTQYF
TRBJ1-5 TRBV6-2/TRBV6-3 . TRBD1 TGTGCCAGCAGTCCCGGGACAGGGAGTAGCAATCAGCCCCAGCATTTT CASSPGTGSSNQPQHF
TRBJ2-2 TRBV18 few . TGTGCCAGCTCACCCAATGAGGCGGGAACGGGGGAGCTGTTTTTT CASSPNEAGTGELFF
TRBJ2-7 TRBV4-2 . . TGTGCCAGCAGCCAGTTCCACGAGGACAGTTACGAGCAGTACTTC CASSQFHEDSYEQYF
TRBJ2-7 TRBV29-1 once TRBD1 TGCAGCGTTAGGTCCGCTACAGGGGGCAGTGGTCGCTACGAGCAGTACTTC CSVRSATGGSGRYEQYF
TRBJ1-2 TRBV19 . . TGTGCCAGTAGTATAGCAATTTCCAGGGGCTATGGCTACACCTTC CASSIAISRGYGYTF
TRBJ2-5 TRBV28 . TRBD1 TGTGCCAGCAGCCACCGACAGGGGGCGCAGACCCAGTACTTC CASSHRQGAQTQYF
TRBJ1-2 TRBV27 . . TGTGCCAGCAGTTTAAAGGGGTATGGCTACACCTTC CASSLKGYGYTF
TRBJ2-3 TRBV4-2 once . TGTGCCAGCAGCCAAACATCTGGGAGCGGTTACACAGATACGCAGTATTTT CASSQTSGSGYTDTQYF
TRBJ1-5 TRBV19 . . TGTGCCAGTAGTATAGATCGGCGCAGTAATAGCAATCAGCCCCAGCATTTT CASSIDRRSNSNQPQHF
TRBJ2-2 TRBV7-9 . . TGTGCCAGCAGCTTAGCGCAGGTAGCGGCGAACACCGGGGAGCTGTTTTTT CASSLAQVAANTGELFF
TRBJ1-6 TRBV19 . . TGTGCCAGTAGCCCCGACAGGAATAATTCACCCCTCCACTTT CASSPDRNNSPLHF
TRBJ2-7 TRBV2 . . TGTGCCAGCAGTCCTAAGTCTGAGCAGTACTTC CASSPKSEQYF
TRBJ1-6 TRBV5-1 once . TGCGCCAGCAGCAACCCGCGGGGGGGCCGTGATTCACCCCTCCACTTT CASSNPRGGRDSPLHF
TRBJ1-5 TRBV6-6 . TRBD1 TGTGCCAGCAGTTACTCAACAGGGGGCCAGCCCCAGCATTTT CASSYSTGGQPQHF
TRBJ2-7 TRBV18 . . TGTGCCAGCTCACCGCGGAGCTCCTACGAGCAGTACTTC CASSPRSSYEQYF
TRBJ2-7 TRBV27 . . TGTGCCAGCAGTACCCGACCGGACTTAAGCTCCTACGAGCAGTACTTC CASSTRPDLSSYEQYF
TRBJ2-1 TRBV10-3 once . TGTGCCACTCGGACAGACGACAACAATGAGCAGTTCTTC CATRTDDNNEQFF
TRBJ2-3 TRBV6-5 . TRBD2 TGTGCCAGCAGTTACGGGGGGAGGGCCGGGACGCAGTATTTT CASSYGGRAGTQYF
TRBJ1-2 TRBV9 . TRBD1 TGTGCCAGCAGCCCTCCATGGGGACAGGGGGCCTACACCTTC CASSPPWGQGAYTF
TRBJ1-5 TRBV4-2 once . TGTGCCAGCAGCCAAGATTTAGGGGGTCAGCCCCAGCATTTT CASSQDLGGQPQHF
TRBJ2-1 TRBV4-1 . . TGCGCCAGCAGCCTGGACTACAACTACAATGAGCAGTTCTTC CASSLDYNYNEQFF